The text below deals with one T cell receptor (beta chain). Its antigen is currently unknown. These data belong to a study of cytomegalovirus exposure and HLA in healthy donors. Regarding the study as a whole: Reports credit the classifier with highly specific, highly sensitive diagnosis of cytomegalovirus status.

CDR3 size: 15 residues. V lost 3 bases and J lost 6, with 16 bases in between. Germline CDR1 is SEHNR and CDR2 is FQNEAQ (reference sequence). Libraries were prepared by immunoSEQ multiplex PCR; TCRdb keeps only in-frame clonotypes and omits some of them. This repertoire shows roughly 140,000 clones, approximately 91% found once; its top ten account for more than 2.5%. What was sequenced was PBMCs. The rearrangement joins TRBV7-9 to TRBJ2-3; D not certain. This clonotype was obtained from a woman aged 18 to 35 in good health and CMV-seropositive. CDR3 DNA: TGTGCCAGCAGCTTGAGCTTGGCTGCAGCGGATACGCAGTATTTT. This gives the protein CASSLSLAAADTQYF.